This TCR beta chain was sequenced during a study of T cell changes during pregnancy in multiple sclerosis. There are 16 residues in the CDR3. Per germline, CDR1 SGHKS and CDR2 YYEKEE (reference sequence). V was cut by 0 bases and J by 2 bases, with 11 bases left in between. The method was immunoSEQ multiplex PCR; TCRdb's version includes in-frame clones alone and lacks a portion of them. The table has about 38,000 clones, over 90% seen once; the top ten hold roughly 0.4%. The chain uses TRBV5-5 and TRBJ2-2; unclear D gene. The starting material was CD4+ T cells from peripheral blood mononuclear cells, obtained in the second trimester of pregnancy. The receptor's source is a female donor with multiple sclerosis, enrolled in a pregnancy study. CDR3 residues: CASSLALLRNTGELFF. The CDR3 region has the DNA TGTGCCAGCAGCTTGGCCCTCCTAAGAAACACCGGGGAGCTGTTTTTT.